Following are 13 T cell receptor beta chains from one sample sequenced in a study of OX40 agonist ivuxolimab in advanced cancers. Sequencing was performed with immunoSEQ multiplex PCR; in TCRdb, only in-frame clones are kept and a portion is missing. The table has approximately 53,000 clones, approximately 92% seen once. The sample was CD4+ or CD8+ T cells sorted from blood, taken in a trial of the OX40 agonist ivuxolimab. These receptors all come from an adult with an advanced solid tumor such as melanoma, head and neck, liver or kidney cancer.

CDR3 loop: CASSPRKDSTYEQYF. CDR3 nucleotides: TGTGCCAGCTCACCACGCAAAGACAGTACCTACGAGCAGTACTTC. The V and J genes are TRBV18 and TRBJ2-7; possibly TRBD1 for D (5 bases). The germline CDR1 and CDR2 sequences are KGHSH and LQKENI. Trimming pared 1 base from V and 2 bases from J, leaving 12 bases between. The length of the CDR3 is 15 residues.

V and J are TRBV5-4 and TRBJ2-7, with 16 bases that match TRBD2. This CDR3 comprises 19 residues. With V trimmed by 4 bases and J by 2 bases, 12 bases remained unmatched. The germline V gene encodes CDR1 SGHNT and CDR2 YYREEE (reference sequence). The CDR3 region is CASSDGTSGRGVPPYEQYF. The CDR3 bases are TGTGCCAGCAGCGACGGGACTAGCGGGAGGGGTGTCCCTCCCTACGAGCAGTACTTC. Filled out from reference TRBV5-4 and TRBJ2-7, the complete variable domain reads ETGVTQSPTHLIKTRGQQVTLRCSSQSGHNTVSWYQQALGQGPQFIFQYYREEENGRGNFPPRFSGLQFPNYSSELNVNALELDDSALYLCASSDGTSGRGVPPYEQYFGPGTRLTVT.

The CDR3 sequence: CASFLQGASTDTQYF. CDR3 coding DNA: TGCGCCAGTTTTCTACAGGGGGCTAGCACAGATACGCAGTATTTT. The V gene is TRBV5-1, the J gene TRBJ2-3; 9 bases map to TRBD1. Germline V CDR1 and CDR2: SGHRS, YFSETQ. Losses at the gene ends were 8 bases for V and 0 bases for J; bases not matched to a gene: 7. The CDR3 has 15 residues.

V gene TRBV28 combines with J gene TRBJ2-7, with D hard to call. This CDR3 is built from 13 residues. Germline V gene sequence: CDR1 MDHEN, CDR2 SYDVKM. V dropped 2 bases and J dropped 3 bases, with 8 bases sitting between them. As DNA, the CDR3 is TGTGCCAGCAGTTTACCCCCAGACTACGAGCAGTACTTC. Encoded protein: CASSLPPDYEQYF.

This chain uses TRBV7-6 with TRBJ2-1; D is uncertain. The CDR3 spans 14 residues. Trimming stripped 1 base from V and 2 bases from J, with 6 bases between. Germline CDR1 and CDR2: SGHVS and FNYEAQ. For the CDR3, the DNA is TGTGCCAGCAGCTTAGTCGCAGCCTACAATGAGCAGTTCTTC. It yields the protein CASSLVAAYNEQFF.

This clone was detected a few times. The rearrangement joins TRBV9 to TRBJ2-7; D call uncertain. The CDR3 loop spans 14 amino acids. Germline CDR1 and CDR2: SGDLS and YYNGEE. Deletions cut 0 bases from V and 6 bases from J, with 13 bases between. The CDR3, as DNA: TGTGCCAGCAGCGTAGGGGCGATGAGTCCCGAGCAGTACTTC. The encoded protein is CASSVGAMSPEQYF.

This chain joins TRBV6-1 and TRBJ2-5; D gene unclear. CDR1 and CDR2 (germline): MNHNS, SASEGT. The CDR3 spans 16 residues. The germline V and J ends were trimmed by 3 bases and 5 bases, with 19 bases remaining between them. This CDR3 is CASSDLAGHGGETQYF. For the CDR3, the DNA is TGTGCCAGCAGTGATCTCGCAGGTCACGGTGGGGAGACCCAGTACTTC.

The chain couples TRBV9 to TRBJ2-2, with D maybe TRBD1 (6 bases). The germline V and J ends were trimmed by 4 bases and 1 base, with 17 bases remaining between them. This CDR3 region has 17 residues. The germline gives CDR1 SGDLS, CDR2 YYNGEE. The CDR3 here is CASSHDRSGRNTGELFF. The CDR3 bases are TGTGCCAGCAGCCACGACAGGTCGGGAAGGAACACCGGGGAGCTGTTTTTT.

This clone was seen more than once but under ten times. CDR3 protein: CASSFPGEAKGYF. CDR3 bases: TGTGCCAGCAGCTTTCCAGGGGAGGCTAAAGGGTATTTT. This chain connects TRBV7-9 to TRBJ2-3, with D perhaps TRBD1 or TRBD2 (6 bases each). V was trimmed by 3 bases and J by 14 bases, leaving 18 bases between them. Germline V gives CDR1 SEHNR, CDR2 FQNEAQ (reference sequence). The CDR3 length is 13 residues.

The V call is TRBV9, the J call TRBJ1-4; D unclear. The CDR3 consists of 14 residues. Trimming pared 2 bases from V and 3 bases from J, leaving 8 bases between. Germline-derived CDR1 and CDR2 are SGDLS and YYNGEE. The CDR3 is CASSVDRANEKLFF. The DNA of the CDR3 is TGTGCCAGCAGCGTGGATAGAGCTAATGAAAAACTGTTTTTT.

This rearrangement joins TRBV27 to TRBJ1-2; no clear D. Germline values: CDR1 MNHEY, CDR2 SMNVEV (reference sequence). The CDR3 consists of 13 residues. The ends were cut back, 3 bases at V and 8 bases at J, with 13 bases in the middle. CDR3 region: CASSFVGSEGYTF. As DNA, the CDR3 is TGTGCCAGCAGTTTTGTGGGATCAGAGGGCTACACCTTC.

This clone was detected only once. This chain connects TRBV14 to TRBJ1-2, with D possibly matching TRBD1 (6 bases). CDR1 is SGHDN and CDR2 is FVKESK in the germline V gene. Trimming stripped 0 bases from V and 5 bases from J, with 13 bases between. This CDR3 is built from 15 residues. The CDR3: CASSQDGGGRYGYTF. CDR3 sequence (DNA): TGTGCCAGCAGCCAAGATGGCGGGGGGCGTTATGGCTACACCTTC.

The CDR3 DNA is TGTGCCAGCAGCCAGGGACTGGGAACCTACGAGCAGTACTTC. Translation gives CASSQGLGTYEQYF. This rearrangement joins TRBV13 to TRBJ2-7; perhaps TRBD2 as D (6 bases). There are 14 residues in the CDR3. V was trimmed by 5 bases and J by 2 bases, leaving 13 bases between them. Looked up from germline, CDR1 is PRHDT and CDR2 is FYEKMQ (reference sequence).